The TCR beta chain under discussion was sequenced for a study of long-term antiretroviral therapy in people with HIV. The CDR3 has 17 amino acids. The germline V gene has CDR1 LNHDA and CDR2 SQIVND (reference sequence). V was pared by 3 bases and J by 0 bases, with 15 bases between. A v3.0 immunoSEQ assay was performed at survey level. Method: immunoSEQ multiplex PCR; TCRdb's copy keeps in-frame clones and lacks some. Of 25,000 to 35,000 clones listed, more than 95% are singletons. This chain connects TRBV19 to TRBJ2-4, with D possibly being TRBD2 (5 bases). The receptor's source is a man aged 25 to 40 with HIV. Sequencing used unsorted PBMCs, obtained 6.9 years after starting antiretroviral therapy. CDR3 DNA: TGTGCCAGTAGTATCTCTGGAGGTATGGGAGCCAAAAACATTCAGTACTTC. Protein product: CASSISGGMGAKNIQYF.